These 3 T cell receptor beta chains originate from one sample sequenced in a study of cytomegalovirus exposure and HLA in healthy donors. Clones were sequenced by immunoSEQ multiplex PCR, and TCRdb holds only the in-frame ones, with some missing. Among fewer than 400,000 clones, roughly 90% were seen once, and the ten largest hold over 0.9%. Sequenced: PBMCs. The receptors were sampled from a young man in good health and CMV-seronegative.

V is TRBV10-2 and J is TRBJ1-5; D might be TRBD1 (6 bases). CDR1 and CDR2 (germline): WSHSY, SAAADI. V lost 8 bases and J 7 bases, leaving 15 bases between the germline ends. This CDR3 contains 13 residues. The CDR3 DNA reads as TGCGCCAGCTGTTTGGGGGCTTACCAGCCCCAGCATTTT. Translating it yields CASCLGAYQPQHF.

The chain combines TRBV7-9 with TRBJ1-2; D uncertain. The ends were cut back, 5 bases at V and 5 bases at J, with 9 bases in the middle. Germline V lookup: CDR1 SEHNR, CDR2 FQNEAQ (reference sequence). The CDR3 has 12 amino acids. The CDR3 here is CASSPKRYGYTF. CDR3 DNA: TGTGCCAGCAGCCCCAAACGGTATGGCTACACCTTC.

The chain joins TRBV5-6 to TRBJ2-5; 7 positions match TRBD1. The V segment lost 7 bases and the J segment 0 bases; nucleotides outside the gene matches: 9. Per the germline V gene, CDR1 is SGHDT and CDR2 is YYEEEE. The length of the CDR3 is 15 residues. CDR3 nucleotide sequence: TGTGCCAGCCGAGGTTCAGGGACAGACCAAGAGACCCAGTACTTC. Protein: CASRGSGTDQETQYF.